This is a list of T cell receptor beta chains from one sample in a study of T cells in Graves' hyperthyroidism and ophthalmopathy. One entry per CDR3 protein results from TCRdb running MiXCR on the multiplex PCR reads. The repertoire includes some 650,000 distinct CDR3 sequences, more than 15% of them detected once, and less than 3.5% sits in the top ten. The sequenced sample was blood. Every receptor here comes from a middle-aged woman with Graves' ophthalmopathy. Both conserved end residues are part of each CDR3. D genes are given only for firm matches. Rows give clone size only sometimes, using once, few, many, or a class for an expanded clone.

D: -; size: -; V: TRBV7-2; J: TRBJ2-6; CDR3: CASSLARHKSGANVLTF; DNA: TGTGCCAGCAGCTTAGCTCGACACAAGTCTGGGGCCAACGTCCTGACTTTC
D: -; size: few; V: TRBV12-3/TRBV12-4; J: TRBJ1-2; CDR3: CASSFALGGNGYTF; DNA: TGTGCCAGCAGTTTCGCCCTCGGGGGGAATGGCTACACCTTC
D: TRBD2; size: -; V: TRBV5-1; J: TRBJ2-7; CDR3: CASSSLAGGTPYEQYF; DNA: TGCGCCAGCAGCTCTCTAGCGGGAGGCACCCCCTACGAGCAGTACTTC
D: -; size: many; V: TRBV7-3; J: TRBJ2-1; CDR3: CASSLLGTAYNEQFF; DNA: TGTGCCAGCAGCTTATTGGGCACAGCCTACAATGAGCAGTTCTTC
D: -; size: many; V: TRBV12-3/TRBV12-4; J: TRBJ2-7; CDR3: CASTSGEVNSLYEQYF; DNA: TGTGCCAGCACCTCGGGGGAGGTTAACAGCCTCTACGAGCAGTACTTC
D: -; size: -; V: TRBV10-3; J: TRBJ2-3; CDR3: CAISGPLTTGPDTQYF; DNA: TGTGCCATCAGTGGCCCTCTCACAACTGGTCCCGATACGCAGTATTTT
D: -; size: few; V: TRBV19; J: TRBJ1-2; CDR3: CASSIEWDGPLNYGYTF; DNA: TGTGCCAGTAGTATAGAATGGGACGGACCTCTGAACTATGGCTACACCTTC
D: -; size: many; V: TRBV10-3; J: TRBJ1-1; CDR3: CAISANRENTEAFF; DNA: TGTGCCATCAGTGCTAACAGGGAGAACACTGAAGCTTTCTTT
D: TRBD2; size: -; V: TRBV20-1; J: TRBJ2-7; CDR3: CSATLLPGTSTYEQYF; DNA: TGCAGTGCTACACTCCTGCCCGGGACTAGCACTTACGAGCAGTACTTC
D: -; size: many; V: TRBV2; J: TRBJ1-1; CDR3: CASDLEGFTEAFF; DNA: TGTGCCAGCGATTTGGAGGGGTTCACTGAAGCTTTCTTT
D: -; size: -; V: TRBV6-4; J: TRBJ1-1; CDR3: CASRAGDENTEAFF; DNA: TGTGCCAGCCGAGCTGGGGATGAGAACACTGAAGCTTTCTTT
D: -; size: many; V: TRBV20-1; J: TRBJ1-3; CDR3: CSARVPKSGNTIYF; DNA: TGCAGTGCTAGAGTGCCTAAATCTGGAAACACCATATATTTT
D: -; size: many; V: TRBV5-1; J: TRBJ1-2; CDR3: CASSLRDSLYGYTF; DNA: TGCGCCAGCAGCTTGCGTGACAGTCTCTATGGCTACACCTTC
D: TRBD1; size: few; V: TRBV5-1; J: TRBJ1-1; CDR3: CASSYSGTGFRGTEAFF; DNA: TGCGCCAGCAGTTACTCCGGGACAGGGTTCCGTGGGACTGAAGCTTTCTTT
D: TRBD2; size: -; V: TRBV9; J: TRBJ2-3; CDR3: CASSALPHLSGGSADTQYF; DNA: TGTGCCAGCAGCGCCCTGCCCCATCTTAGCGGGGGAAGCGCAGATACGCAGTATTTT